The 27 T cell receptor beta chains given below trace back to one sample, sequenced in a study of technical replicates of blood from a few donors. Data came from immunoSEQ multiplex PCR; TCRdb stores just in-frame clones and leaves some out. Of just over 95,000 clones in the sample, about 95% were seen once. Sequenced material: T cells isolated from PBMCs. These receptors were taken from a human donor in good health.

This chain uses TRBV7-8 with TRBJ2-7, with TRBD1 matching over 8 bases. V shed 4 bases, J shed 2 bases, and the junction held 4 bases outside the gene matches. The CDR3 is made up of 14 amino acids. CDR1 and CDR2 (germline): SGHVS, FQNEAQ. As DNA, the CDR3 is TGTGCCAGCAGCTCCGGGACAGGCCCCTACGAGCAGTACTTC. Protein sequence: CASSSGTGPYEQYF.

A few counts support this clone. V and J are TRBV9 and TRBJ1-1; 7 nucleotides line up with TRBD1. CDR3 length equals 18 residues. The trim removed 0 bases at V and 1 base at J, leaving 12 bases unmatched. Germline V gives CDR1 SGDLS, CDR2 YYNGEE. CDR3 nucleotides: TGTGCCAGCAGCGTAGCCCGTGAGGGGGCGCGCCCGAACACTGAAGCTTTCTTT. This sequence encodes CASSVAREGARPNTEAFF.

This chain connects TRBV28 to TRBJ1-1, with D perhaps matching TRBD1 (5 bases). V lost 5 bases and J lost 8, with 18 bases in between. This CDR3 comprises 14 residues. Per germline, CDR1 MDHEN and CDR2 SYDVKM. CDR3 loop: CASSPSGVRGEAFF. CDR3 coding DNA: TGTGCCAGCAGTCCCTCGGGGGTGCGTGGGGAAGCTTTCTTT. The full variable domain, rest sourced from reference TRBV28 and TRBJ1-1, is DVKVTQSSRYLVKRTGEKVFLECVQDMDHENMFWYRQDPGLGLRLIYFSYDVKMKEKGDIPEGYSVSREKKERFSLILESASTNQTSMYLCASSPSGVRGEAFFGQGTRLTVV.

The chain has TRBV28 and TRBJ2-7; 8 bases match TRBD1. CDR1 is MDHEN and CDR2 is SYDVKM in the germline V gene. Trimming at V came to 4 bases and at J to 2 bases, leaving 4 bases not matched to a gene. This CDR3 has 14 residues. The CDR3 DNA sequence: TGTGCCAGCAGTTCCGGACAGGGCCCCTACGAGCAGTACTTC. It encodes CASSSGQGPYEQYF.

The chain combines TRBV5-1 with TRBJ2-2; tentative D call: TRBD2 (6 bases). CDR1 and CDR2 from the germline V gene are SGHRS and YFSETQ. The ends were cut back, 6 bases at V and 3 bases at J, with 12 bases in the middle. The CDR3 contains 14 residues. CDR3 amino acids: CASTEGRDTGELFF. In DNA, the CDR3 is TGCGCCAGCACGGAGGGCAGGGACACCGGGGAGCTGTTTTTT.

The gene calls are TRBV7-3 and TRBJ2-3; 13 bases fit TRBD2. J lost 4 bases, V lost 5 bases, and 6 bases had no gene match. The CDR3 totals 16 residues. The germline gives CDR1 SGHTA, CDR2 FQGTGA. The CDR3 DNA is TGTGCCAGCAGCCTCACTAGCGGGAGGGGCCCAGATACGCAGTATTTT. It is translated as CASSLTSGRGPDTQYF.

V and J are TRBV15 and TRBJ2-7; D uncertain. This CDR3 comprises 16 residues. CDR1 is LNHNV, CDR2 YYDKDF, per germline (reference sequence). V lost 0 bases and J 0 bases, leaving 12 bases between the germline ends. CDR3 nucleotide sequence: TGTGCCACCAGCAGAGAGCGTGAGCCGTACTCCTACGAGCAGTACTTC. Translated, it gives CATSREREPYSYEQYF.

This rearrangement joins TRBV6-1 to TRBJ2-5, with 7 bases that match TRBD1. Per germline, CDR1 MNHNS and CDR2 SASEGT. J gave up 1 base and V 4 bases, and 3 bases lay outside the gene matches. The CDR3 covers 14 residues. CDR3 residues: CASSAWTGQETQYF. The CDR3 region has the DNA TGTGCCAGCAGTGCTTGGACAGGCCAAGAGACCCAGTACTTC.

J is TRBJ2-3 and V is TRBV7-3; 7 nucleotides agree with TRBD2. The CDR3 consists of 15 residues. Unmatched junction bases numbered 11, after V lost 5 bases and J lost 6 bases. CDR1 SGHTA and CDR2 FQGTGA come from the germline V gene. CDR3 nucleotides: TGTGCCAGCAGCCTCTCGCCAGCGGGAACGGATACGCAGTATTTT. Amino acids: CASSLSPAGTDTQYF.

This rearrangement joins TRBV28 to TRBJ1-3; D call uncertain. Germline CDR1 MDHEN, CDR2 SYDVKM. The CDR3 has 12 amino acids. V lost 3 bases to trimming and J lost 4 bases, with 4 bases between them. CDR3 bases: TGTGCCAGCAGTTTCTTCGGAAACACCATATATTTT. It specifies CASSFFGNTIYF.

This chain links TRBV5-1 with TRBJ2-7; D might be TRBD1 (6 bases). The germline gives CDR1 SGHRS, CDR2 YFSETQ. CDR3 length: 14 residues. The V gene lost 5 bases and the J gene lost 2 bases, with 14 bases spanning the gap. CDR3 residues: CASRVTGLTYEQYF. CDR3 sequence (DNA): TGCGCCAGCAGGGTGACAGGACTCACCTACGAGCAGTACTTC.

The chain is built from TRBV9 and TRBJ2-7; unclear D gene. CDR3 length: 15 residues. The germline gives CDR1 SGDLS, CDR2 YYNGEE. Trimming pared 1 base from V and 5 bases from J, leaving 16 bases between. The DNA of the CDR3 is TGTGCCAGCAGCGTATTGGATTCTAACCAGGACGAGCAGTACTTC. Its protein product is CASSVLDSNQDEQYF. Based on the CDR3 plus reference TRBV9 and TRBJ2-7, the full variable domain is DSGVTQTPKHLITATGQRVTLRCSPRSGDLSVYWYQQSLDQGLQFLIQYYNGEERAKGNILERFSAQQFPDLHSELNLSSLELGDSALYFCASSVLDSNQDEQYFGPGTRLTVT.

The V and J genes are TRBV7-9 and TRBJ2-7; 9 bases line up with TRBD2. Germline V gene sequence: CDR1 SEHNR, CDR2 FQNEAQ (reference sequence). The CDR3 length is 18 residues. V lost 6 bases to trimming and J lost 6 bases; unmatched junction nucleotides: 21. CDR3 nucleotide sequence: TGTGCCAGCAGTTCCGCTAGTTATAAGGGACTAGCATACGGCGAGCAGTACTTC. It encodes CASSSASYKGLAYGEQYF.

The gene calls are TRBV7-2 and TRBJ2-7, with 8 positions matching TRBD2. Germline lookup yields CDR1 SGHTA and CDR2 FQGNSA. CDR3 length: 16 residues. Unmatched junction bases numbered 12, after V lost 4 bases and J lost 4 bases. The CDR3 nucleotides read TGTGCCAGCAGCTATGGAACGGCGGGAGGCCGTTACGAGCAGTACTTC. Translated: CASSYGTAGGRYEQYF.

The rearrangement links TRBV6-1 to TRBJ2-7; 7 nucleotides align to TRBD1. J lost 0 bases, V lost 8 bases, and 4 bases had no gene match. There are 13 residues in the CDR3. Germline loops: CDR1 MNHNS, CDR2 SASEGT. CDR3 nucleotides: TGTGCCAGCGGGACAGTCCCCTCCTACGAGCAGTACTTC. Amino acids: CASGTVPSYEQYF.

The rearrangement uses TRBV29-1 and TRBJ1-2, with TRBD1 identical over 8 bases. This CDR3 spans 14 amino acids. In germline, CDR1 is SQVTM, CDR2 ANQGSEA. The J segment lost 4 bases and the V segment lost 0 bases, leaving 4 bases of the junction unmatched. CDR3 sequence (DNA): TGCAGCGTTGAAGACAGGACAGGGATCTATGGCTACACCTTC. It translates to CSVEDRTGIYGYTF.

The V gene is TRBV5-6, the J gene TRBJ1-5; no reliable D call. The CDR3 spans 16 residues. CDR1 and CDR2 (germline): SGHDT, YYEEEE. Trimming cost V 4 bases and J 7 bases, with 21 bases left between them. This chain's CDR3 is CASSPGGPGMLQPQHF. As DNA, the CDR3 is TGTGCCAGCAGCCCAGGAGGTCCGGGGATGTTGCAGCCCCAGCATTTT.

The count of this clone is one. V is TRBV25-1 and J is TRBJ2-1; 8 nucleotides align to TRBD2. V dropped 3 bases and J dropped 4; count of bases not matched to a gene: 8. CDR3 length: 16 amino acids. Per the germline V gene, CDR1 is MGHDK and CDR2 is SYGVNS. The CDR3 nucleotides read TGTGCCAGCAGTGATACGGCTAGCGGGCCGTACAATGAGCAGTTCTTC. It encodes CASSDTASGPYNEQFF.

CDR3 sequence (DNA): TGTGCCAGCAGCACAAATAGCGGGAGCCAAGAGACCCAGTACTTC. This gives the protein CASSTNSGSQETQYF. The chain carries TRBV7-3 and TRBJ2-5; 9 nucleotides agree with TRBD2. The CDR3 is made up of 15 amino acids. Unmatched junction bases numbered 5, after V lost 5 bases and J lost 1 base. CDR1 SGHTA and CDR2 FQGTGA come from the germline V gene.

This clone was seen only once. The chain combines TRBV11-2 with TRBJ1-1; the D gene is possibly TRBD1 (5 bases). The CDR3 is 17 residues long. Trimming removed 2 bases from V and 0 bases from J, with 16 bases in between. Germline lookup yields CDR1 SGHAT and CDR2 FQNNGV. CDR3 DNA sequence: TGTGCCAGCAGCTTATGGCTATCGGGGGGTCTGAACACTGAAGCTTTCTTT. Translated: CASSLWLSGGLNTEAFF.

This chain links TRBV28 with TRBJ1-2; tentative D call: TRBD1 (5 bases). Germline values: CDR1 MDHEN, CDR2 SYDVKM. The CDR3 covers 13 residues. The V end lost 9 bases, the J end lost 5 bases, and 16 bases lay between the germline ends. The CDR3 DNA sequence: TGTGCCAGTATAAAGCCAGGGTCATATGGCTACACCTTC. Protein product: CASIKPGSYGYTF.

V gene TRBV27 combines with J gene TRBJ1-3; D is unclear. The CDR3 totals 16 residues. The germline gives CDR1 MNHEY, CDR2 SMNVEV (reference sequence). V was cut by 5 bases and J by 0 bases, with 14 bases left in between. This CDR3 is CASSTHSVGSGNTIYF. CDR3 bases: TGTGCCAGCAGTACGCACTCCGTTGGCTCTGGAAACACCATATATTTT.

The chain has TRBV7-9 and TRBJ1-6; TRBD1 agrees at 7 bases. The length of the CDR3 is 15 residues. Germline values: CDR1 SEHNR, CDR2 FQNEAQ (reference sequence). J gave up 8 bases and V 5 bases, and 9 bases lay outside the gene matches. CDR3 in amino acids: CASSPIQGLDSPLHF. The DNA for the CDR3 is TGTGCCAGCAGCCCCATACAGGGGTTGGATTCACCCCTCCACTTT.

The chain combines TRBV9 with TRBJ2-1, with TRBD2 matching 7 bases. Trimming at V came to 0 bases and at J to 4 bases, leaving 4 bases not matched to a gene. The CDR3 loop spans 15 amino acids. Germline-derived CDR1 and CDR2 are SGDLS and YYNGEE. For the CDR3, the DNA is TGTGCCAGCAGCGTAGAGCCGGGGGGTTACAATGAGCAGTTCTTC. Translated: CASSVEPGGYNEQFF.

This clone was found once. The rearrangement joins TRBV7-9 to TRBJ1-5, with D unclear. Trimming removed 5 bases at V and 4 bases at J, with 15 bases between. From germline, CDR1 is SEHNR and CDR2 FQNEAQ (reference sequence). The CDR3 contains 15 residues. In nucleotides, the CDR3 is TGTGCCAGCAGCAAGTCTACAGACGGAAATCAGCCCCAGCATTTT. It specifies CASSKSTDGNQPQHF.

This chain connects TRBV29-1 to TRBJ1-5, with 9 bases fitting TRBD1. This CDR3 is built from 15 residues. The V gene end was trimmed by 4 bases and the J gene end by 4 bases; junction bases not matched to a gene: 8. Germline CDR1 is SQVTM and CDR2 is ANQGSEA. The CDR3 bases are TGCAGCGTTGCGGGGACAGGGAAGGATAATCAGCCCCAGCATTTT. This gives the protein CSVAGTGKDNQPQHF.

This chain uses TRBV4-1 with TRBJ2-1; TRBD2 aligns across 7 bases. This CDR3 has 18 residues. CDR1 is MGHRA, CDR2 YSYEKL, per germline. With V trimmed by 5 bases and J by 9 bases, 22 bases remained unmatched. CDR3 bases: TGCGCCAGCAGCTCAAGACGACTGTGGGGGAGGGAGGGCATTGAGCAGTTCTTC. Translated: CASSSRRLWGREGIEQFF.